Listed here are 9 T cell receptor beta chains from one sample, sequenced in a study of OX40 agonist ivuxolimab in advanced cancers. Profiling relied on immunoSEQ multiplex PCR, and the TCRdb table lists in-frame clones only, not all of them. Found here are about 96,000 clones, approximately 80% of them singletons; the top ten hold roughly 5.8%. Here the sequenced sample was CD4+ or CD8+ T cells sorted from blood, taken in a trial of the OX40 agonist ivuxolimab. The receptors originated from an adult with an advanced solid tumor such as melanoma, head and neck, liver or kidney cancer.

This chain uses TRBV19 with TRBJ1-4, with 8 positions matching TRBD1. Germline assignment: CDR1 LNHDA and CDR2 SQIVND (reference sequence). Trimming at V came to 3 bases and at J to 7 bases, leaving 4 bases not matched to a gene. The CDR3 totals 14 residues. The CDR3 reads CASSIQGAGEKLFF. For the CDR3, the DNA is TGTGCCAGTAGTATTCAGGGGGCCGGTGAAAAACTGTTTTTT.

V gene TRBV5-1 combines with J gene TRBJ1-1; no reliable D call. This CDR3 spans 16 amino acids. Trimming pared 2 bases from V and 4 bases from J, leaving 18 bases between. Germline CDR1 is SGHRS and CDR2 is YFSETQ. The CDR3 nucleotides read TGCGCCAGCAGCTTTAGTGTCCGGGCTCGTGGCACTGAAGCTTTCTTT. Translated, it gives CASSFSVRARGTEAFF.

This clone came up once. The V gene is TRBV7-3, the J gene TRBJ2-2, with TRBD1 identical over 7 bases. The CDR3 consists of 16 residues. The germline CDR1 and CDR2 sequences are SGHTA and FQGTGA. Trimming at V came to 5 bases and at J to 5 bases, leaving 11 bases not matched to a gene. The CDR3 bases are TGTGCCAGCAGCCCACTCGGACAGGTCAGAACCGGGGAGCTGTTTTTT. It yields the protein CASSPLGQVRTGELFF. Variable domain in full (rest from reference TRBV7-3 and TRBJ2-2): GAGVSQTPSNKVTEKGKYVELRCDPISGHTALYWYRQSLGQGPEFLIYFQGTGAADDSGLPNDRFFAVRPEGSVSTLKIQRTERGDSAVYLCASSPLGQVRTGELFFGEGSRLTVL.

The chain recombines TRBV19 with TRBJ1-1; 7 nucleotides align to TRBD1. Germline-derived CDR1 and CDR2 are LNHDA and SQIVND (reference sequence). J was trimmed by 7 bases and V by 1 base; bases with no gene match: 6. The CDR3 loop spans 14 amino acids. The CDR3 sequence: CASSIAGTVSEAFF. Here the CDR3 DNA reads TGTGCCAGTAGTATAGCCGGGACAGTCAGTGAAGCTTTCTTT.

The V call is TRBV2, the J call TRBJ2-5, with D hard to call. Trimming took 7 bases from V and 4 from J, leaving 7 bases between them. Germline loops: CDR1 SNHLY, CDR2 FYNNEI. The CDR3 covers 11 residues. The CDR3 DNA follows: TGTGCCAGCAACTATGGAGAGACCCAGTACTTC. Its protein product is CASNYGETQYF.

The genes are TRBV5-1 and TRBJ1-2; a possible D gene is TRBD1 (6 bases). Germline-derived CDR1 and CDR2 are SGHRS and YFSETQ. The ends were cut back, 4 bases at V and 3 bases at J, with 13 bases in the middle. CDR3 length: 14 residues. The CDR3 is CASSESAGDYGYTF. CDR3 bases: TGCGCCAGCAGCGAAAGCGCAGGGGACTATGGCTACACCTTC.

This sequence joins TRBV19 and TRBJ2-1, with D possibly matching TRBD2 (5 bases). Germline CDR1 LNHDA, CDR2 SQIVND (reference sequence). The V end lost 4 bases, the J end lost 9 bases, and 16 bases lay between the germline ends. This CDR3 comprises 14 residues. CDR3 DNA: TGTGCCAGTAGTAAAGGGCCCGCCCGGGGTGAGCAGTTCTTC. This gives the protein CASSKGPARGEQFF. The full variable domain, rest sourced from reference TRBV19 and TRBJ2-1, is DGGITQSPKYLFRKEGQNVTLSCEQNLNHDAMYWYRQDPGQGLRLIYYSQIVNDFQKGDIAEGYSVSREKKESFPLTVTSAQKNPTAFYLCASSKGPARGEQFFGPGTRLTVL.

V is TRBV5-4 and J is TRBJ1-2; a weak D match, TRBD1 (5 bases). The CDR3 has 15 amino acids. V lost 0 bases to trimming and J lost 4 bases, with 13 bases between them. Germline CDR1 and CDR2: SGHNT and YYREEE (reference sequence). Written as DNA, the CDR3 is TGTGCCAGCAGCTTGGCGACAGATTCTTTCTATGGCTACACCTTC. Its protein is CASSLATDSFYGYTF.

The CDR3 DNA reads TGTGCCAGCAGTTATCGGCAGGCGGCTGAAGCTTTCTTT. Translation gives CASSYRQAAEAFF. The chain has TRBV6-5 and TRBJ1-1, with unresolved D. The CDR3 is 13 amino acids. Germline-derived CDR1 and CDR2 are MNHEY and SVGAGI. Trimming pared 3 bases from V and 6 bases from J, leaving 11 bases between.